The 7 T cell receptor beta chains below come from one sample, sequenced in a study of T cells after yellow fever vaccination. TCRdb independently ran MiXCR on the 5' RACE reads; one entry per CDR3 protein. The sample consists of under 600,000 distinct CDR3 sequences, approximately 12% of them appearing once. The sample here was PBMCs, taken on the day of the yellow fever booster vaccination. The source of these receptors is a man aged 25-45 years who received the YFV17D yellow fever vaccine.

The V and J genes are TRBV7-2 and TRBJ2-3; TRBD2 is a possible D gene (7 bases). Germline assignment: CDR1 SGHTA and CDR2 FQGNSA. Trimming stripped 5 bases from V and 3 bases from J, with 15 bases between. The CDR3 is 15 amino acids. CDR3: CASSARGGFTDTQYF. CDR3 DNA: TGTGCCAGCAGCGCAAGGGGGGGGTTTACAGATACGCAGTATTTT.

The genes are TRBV5-1 and TRBJ2-7, with a weak D call TRBD1 (7 bases). The CDR3 runs to 13 residues. From germline, CDR1 is SGHRS and CDR2 YFSETQ. V lost 2 bases to trimming and J lost 7 bases, with 13 bases between them. The CDR3 reads CASSFRQGGEQYF. The DNA for the CDR3 is TGCGCCAGCAGCTTTCGACAGGGAGGTGAGCAGTACTTC.

This clonotype has a handful of counts. This sequence joins TRBV15 and TRBJ2-2, with D maybe TRBD1 (5 bases). Germline V CDR1 and CDR2: LNHNV, YYDKDF (reference sequence). The CDR3 length is 18 residues. V was clipped by 0 bases and J by 6 bases, with 20 bases between them. CDR3 sequence: CATSRDQRWGGRAGELFF. The CDR3 DNA sequence: TGTGCCACCAGCAGAGATCAAAGATGGGGCGGTAGGGCCGGGGAGCTGTTTTTT.

The chain employs TRBV20-1 and TRBJ2-2; 8 positions match TRBD2. CDR1 and CDR2 from the germline V gene are DFQATT and SNEGSKA (reference sequence). This CDR3 comprises 14 residues. V dropped 4 bases and J dropped 1; count of bases not matched to a gene: 2. The CDR3 DNA follows: TGCAGTGCTACCCGGGAGGGGAACACCGGGGAGCTGTTTTTT. As protein: CSATREGNTGELFF.

This clonotype was seen only a few times. The chain has TRBV6-5 and TRBJ2-3, with 8 bases lining up with TRBD2. V was pared by 2 bases and J by 3 bases, with 4 bases of the junction left unmatched. The CDR3 length is 15 residues. The germline V gene encodes CDR1 MNHEY and CDR2 SVGAGI. CDR3 DNA sequence: TGTGCCAGCAGTTACGGGGCGGGAGGAACAGATACGCAGTATTTT. Protein product: CASSYGAGGTDTQYF.

There are a few counts of this clonotype. The chain uses TRBV20-1 and TRBJ2-5, with unresolved D. Germline V gene sequence: CDR1 DFQATT, CDR2 SNEGSKA (reference sequence). The V gene lost 4 bases and the J gene lost 5 bases, with 11 bases spanning the gap. CDR3 size: 12 residues. The CDR3 loop is CSATGPGETQYF. In nucleotides, the CDR3 is TGCAGTGCTACGGGCCCTGGCGAGACCCAGTACTTC.

This clonotype was seen a handful of times. V gene TRBV6-2 or TRBV6-3 combines with J gene TRBJ2-7, with D possibly matching TRBD1 (6 bases). The CDR3 runs 14 residues. The V and J ends lost 4 bases and 5 bases respectively, with 15 bases between them. Germline V lookup: CDR1 MNHEY, CDR2 SVGEGT. The CDR3 DNA reads TGTGCCAGCAGTTCGTATCACAGGGTCCACGAGCAGTACTTC. This gives the protein CASSSYHRVHEQYF.